This is a list of T cell receptor beta chains from one sample in a study of monozygotic twins with inflammatory bowel disease. Each CDR3 protein gets one entry in TCRdb, which reprocessed the 5' RACE reads and gives no DNA. This table lists approximately 330,000 distinct CDR3 sequences. The material sequenced was blood. Receptors originate from a human donor with ulcerative colitis or Crohn's disease, or a healthy co-twin of an affected twin (not recorded which). Each CDR3 is given with its conserved first and last residue.

>TRBV15|TRBJ1-5|15
CATSREQHSNQPQHF
>TRBV24-1|TRBJ1-5|20
CATSDLSTKSTLGGNQPQHF
>TRBV7-6|TRBJ1-1|14
CASSRGAENTEAFF
>TRBV5-4|TRBJ2-3|15
CASSFKRGGTDTQYF
>TRBV20-1|TRBJ2-1|17
CSARDFERETSWNEQFF
>TRBV20-1|TRBJ1-2|12
CSARTDNYGYTF
>TRBV5-1|TRBJ1-1|14
CASSWTGQNTEAFF
>TRBV5-1|TRBJ2-1|14
CASNPGTGYNEQFF
>TRBV5-6|TRBJ1-6|15
CASSLDPYSDSPLHF
>TRBV20-1|TRBJ2-1|11
CSASLAYEQFF
>TRBV5-1|TRBJ2-3|12
CASSEGSDTQYF
>TRBV6-2/TRBV6-3|TRBJ2-7|14
CASSYSPGTYEQYF
>TRBV7-9|TRBJ2-3|16
CASSPLPGQDTDTQYF
>TRBV3-1|TRBJ2-5|14
CASSASEGQETQYF
>TRBV28|TRBJ1-6|12
CASSLFDSPLHF
>TRBV7-9|TRBJ2-1|12
CASSPTSREQFF
>TRBV15|TRBJ1-5|15
CATSAGGASNQPQHF
>TRBV28|TRBJ2-1|12
CASSLRGGQQFF
>TRBV28|TRBJ2-3|18
CASSLRWFGGGAVDTQYF
>TRBV9|TRBJ2-5|15
CASSPGTSSFETQYF
>TRBV4-1|TRBJ2-5|15
CASSQLTSGRETQYF
>TRBV20-1|TRBJ2-3|14
CSAQGQGSTDTQYF
>TRBV4-1|TRBJ1-4|12
CASSQEPEKLFF
>TRBV24-1|TRBJ1-5|13
CATSAYGAQPQHF
>TRBV20-1|TRBJ1-1|14
CSARGAGLNTEAFF
>TRBV4-1|TRBJ2-3|16
CASSQRQQGGTDTQYF
>TRBV5-1|TRBJ2-7|15
CASSLDLGTVVEQYF